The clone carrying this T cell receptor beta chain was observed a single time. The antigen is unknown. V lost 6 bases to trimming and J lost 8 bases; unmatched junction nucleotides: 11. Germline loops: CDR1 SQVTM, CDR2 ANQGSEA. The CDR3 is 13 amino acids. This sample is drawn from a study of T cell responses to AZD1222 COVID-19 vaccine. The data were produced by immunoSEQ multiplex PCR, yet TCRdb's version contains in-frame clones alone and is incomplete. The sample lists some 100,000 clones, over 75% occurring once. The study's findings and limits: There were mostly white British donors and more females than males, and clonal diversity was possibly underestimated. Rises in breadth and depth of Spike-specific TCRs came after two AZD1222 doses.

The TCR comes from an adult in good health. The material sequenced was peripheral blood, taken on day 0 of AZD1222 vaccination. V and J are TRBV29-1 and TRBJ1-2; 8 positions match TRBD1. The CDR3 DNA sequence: TGCAGCGTCGATAACCAGGGGGCTGCGGGCTACACCTTC. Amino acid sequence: CSVDNQGAAGYTF.